This entry concerns a single T cell receptor beta chain. This clonotype was seen repeatedly, ten times or more. What this receptor recognizes is not known. Per-nucleotide qualities are absent, and no much larger clonotype sits a single base away. Receptor libraries were prepared by PCR. The sequencing machine was an Illumina HiSeq 2500. To normalize quantification of the TCRbeta repertoire, the TCR libraries were built with molecular barcoding that relied on unique molecular identifiers. TCRdb trimmed public reads at Q25 via fastp, called clones via MiXCR and kept in-frame beta chains. A single entry per CDR3 protein holds the most common genes and DNA from its merged rows. The sample contains around 190,000 distinct CDR3 sequences, about 7% of them found a single time. Just over 5.5% of the sample belongs to the ten largest clones. The data derive from a study of T-cell reconstitution after alpha-beta-depleted transplantation in children (dated by TCRdb to 2015 to 2016). Concerning the study at large: Using TCR repertoire profiling, the study quantitatively followed how T-cell immune reconstitution unfolded in children after TCRalphabeta/CD19-depleted allogeneic hematopoietic cell transplantation.

This specimen's treatment or condition label, per the study, means: allogeneic hematopoietic cell transplantation with graft depleted of TCRalphabeta T cells and CD19 B cells. The children who served as transplant recipients had been given grafts of TCRalphabeta/CD19-depleted allogeneic hematopoietic cells. Here is what the overall study found, with its caveats: In some patients, the high TCRbeta diversity seen at day 60 was put down to recipient T cells and intrathymic progenitors that had survived conditioning. The apparently early recovery of alphabetaT-cell counts about two months after transplant reportedly depended on only several hundred rapidly expanded clones that came from non-depleted graft cells. Hyperexpanded clone frequencies declined over subsequent months; after one year, T-cell counts and TCRbeta diversity were mostly attributed to newly produced T cells.

The germline ends are 22 bases apart after V is trimmed by 8 bases and J by 2 bases. From cysteine to phenylalanine, the CDR3 is 16 amino acids long. Only the CDR3 DNA stays, 48 bases, in frame from base 1. CDR1 LGHDT and CDR2 YNNKEL were looked up in the germline V gene (reference sequence). This chain is built from TRBV3-1 and TRBJ2-7; the D gene assignment is ambiguous. This clonotype originated in a boy aged 2 to 9 with acute lymphoblastic leukemia, due to receive a stem cell transplant. The sequencing used PBMCs, collected before TCRalphabeta/CD19-depleted stem cell transplant. The CDR3 protein is CASFSAWVHFTYEQYF. The sequence in DNA is TGTGCCAGCTTTTCAGCTTGGGTCCACTTTACCTACGAGCAGTACTTC.